Reported below is one TCR beta chain. The antigen remains unidentified. The junction and the germline gene differ at one end; a read error may be behind it. Per germline, CDR1 SGHRS and CDR2 YFSETQ. This CDR3 is built from 15 residues. Sequencing sought depths of 1 in 200,000 to 1 in 1 million T cells. Assay: immunoSEQ multiplex PCR; the TCRdb copy retains only in-frame clones and omits some. The sample yields some 81,000 clones, roughly three quarters seen once. As input for TCR beta libraries, roughly 2.1 micrograms of genomic DNA came from cryopreserved PBMCs. These data belong to a study of cytotoxic CD8 clonotypes in ibrutinib-treated CLL. Whole-study results and caveats: Under therapy, public clonotypes either contracted or stayed stable, and they were uncommon.

The material sequenced was PBMCs, taken after 12 months of ibrutinib treatment. The TCR sequence derives from a human donor with chronic lymphocytic leukemia. V usage is TRBV5-1 and J usage is TRBJ2-1; TRBD2 matches at 11 bases. This chain's CDR3 is CASSPALAGGDEQFF. The CDR3 nucleotides read TGTGCCAGCAGCCCGGCCCTAGCGGGAGGCGATGAGCAGTTCTTC.